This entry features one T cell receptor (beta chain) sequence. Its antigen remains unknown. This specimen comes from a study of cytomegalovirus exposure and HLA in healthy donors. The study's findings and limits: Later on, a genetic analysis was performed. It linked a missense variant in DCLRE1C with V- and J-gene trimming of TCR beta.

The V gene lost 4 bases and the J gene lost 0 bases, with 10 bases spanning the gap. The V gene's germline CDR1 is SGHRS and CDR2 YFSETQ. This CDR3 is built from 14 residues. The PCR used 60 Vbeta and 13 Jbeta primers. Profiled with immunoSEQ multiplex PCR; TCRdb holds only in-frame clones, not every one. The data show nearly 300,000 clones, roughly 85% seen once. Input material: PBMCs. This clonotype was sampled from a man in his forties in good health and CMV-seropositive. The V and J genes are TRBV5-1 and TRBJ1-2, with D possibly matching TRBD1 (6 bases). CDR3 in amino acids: CASSPDSSNYGYTF. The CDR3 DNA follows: TGCGCCAGCAGCCCGGACAGTTCTAACTATGGCTACACCTTC.